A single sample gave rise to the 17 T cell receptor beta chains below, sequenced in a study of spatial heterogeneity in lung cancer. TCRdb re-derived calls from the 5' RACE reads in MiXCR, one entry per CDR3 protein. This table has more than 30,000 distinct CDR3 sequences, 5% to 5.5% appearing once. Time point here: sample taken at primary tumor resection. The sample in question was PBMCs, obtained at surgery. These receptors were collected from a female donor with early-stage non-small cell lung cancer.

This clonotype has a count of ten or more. In DNA form, the CDR3 reads TGCGCCAGCAGCACCGCTATCGGACCTCGCACAGATACGCAGTATTTT. As protein: CASSTAIGPRTDTQYF. The chain couples TRBV5-1 to TRBJ2-3; D is undetermined. Per the germline V gene, CDR1 is SGHRS and CDR2 is YFSETQ. The V and J ends lost 4 bases and 1 base respectively, with 16 bases between them. The CDR3 length is 16 residues. The variable domain in full, with the rest retrieved from reference TRBV5-1 and TRBJ2-3, is KAGVTQTPRYLIKTRGQQVTLSCSPISGHRSVSWYQQTPGQGLQFLFEYFSETQRNKGNFPGRFSGRQFSNSRSEMNVSTLELGDSALYLCASSTAIGPRTDTQYFGPGTRLTVL.

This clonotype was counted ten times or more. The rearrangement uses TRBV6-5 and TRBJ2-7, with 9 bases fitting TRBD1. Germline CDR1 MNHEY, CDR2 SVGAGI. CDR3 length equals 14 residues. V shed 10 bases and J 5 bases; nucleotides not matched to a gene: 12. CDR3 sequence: CATNRDRVTNEQYF. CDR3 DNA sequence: TGTGCCACGAACCGGGACAGGGTTACCAACGAGCAGTACTTC.

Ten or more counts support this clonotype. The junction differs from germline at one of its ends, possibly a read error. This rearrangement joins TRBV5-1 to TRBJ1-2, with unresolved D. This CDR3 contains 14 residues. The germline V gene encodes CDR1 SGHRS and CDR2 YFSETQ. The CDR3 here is CASSMGRSNYGYTF. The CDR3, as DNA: TGCGCCAGCAGCATGGGCCGTTCTAATTATGGCTACACCTTC.

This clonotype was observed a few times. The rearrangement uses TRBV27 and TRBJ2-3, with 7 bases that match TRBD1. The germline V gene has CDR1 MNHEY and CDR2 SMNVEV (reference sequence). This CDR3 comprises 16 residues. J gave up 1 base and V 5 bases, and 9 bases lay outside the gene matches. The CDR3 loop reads CASSPTTGPRTDTQYF. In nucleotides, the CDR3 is TGTGCCAGCAGTCCTACGACAGGGCCCCGCACAGATACGCAGTATTTT.

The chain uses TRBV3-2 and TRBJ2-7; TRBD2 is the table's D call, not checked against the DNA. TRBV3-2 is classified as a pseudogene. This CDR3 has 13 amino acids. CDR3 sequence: CASPQDPYYEQYF. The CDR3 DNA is TGTGCCAGCCCACAGGACCCTTACTACGAGCAGTACTTC.

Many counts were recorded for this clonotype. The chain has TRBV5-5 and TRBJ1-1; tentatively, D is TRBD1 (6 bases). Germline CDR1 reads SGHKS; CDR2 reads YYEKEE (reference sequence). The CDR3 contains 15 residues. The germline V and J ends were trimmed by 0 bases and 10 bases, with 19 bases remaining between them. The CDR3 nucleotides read TGTGCCAGCAGCTTGGGCCCCGGGACACCCGCGGCAGCTTTCTTT. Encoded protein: CASSLGPGTPAAAFF.

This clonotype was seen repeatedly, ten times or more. The CDR3 DNA reads as TGTGCCAGCAGTTTTTTCGGGGGAAGCTATGGCTACACCTTC. It yields the protein CASSFFGGSYGYTF. The chain is built from TRBV28 and TRBJ1-2; D perhaps matches TRBD1 (5 bases). Trimming stripped 3 bases from V and 4 bases from J, with 12 bases between. The CDR3 length is 14 residues. The germline V gene encodes CDR1 MDHEN and CDR2 SYDVKM.

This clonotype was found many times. The CDR3 is CSVYETGTGNYGYTF. CDR3 DNA sequence: TGCAGCGTTTATGAGACCGGGACAGGGAACTATGGCTACACCTTC. The chain has TRBV29-1 and TRBJ1-2; 9 bases line up with TRBD1. This CDR3 is built from 15 residues. V lost 5 bases and J lost 2; bases outside the gene matches: 9. CDR1 and CDR2 (germline): SQVTM, ANQGSEA. The entire variable domain, with the rest obtained from reference TRBV29-1 and TRBJ1-2, is as follows: SAVISQKPSRDICQRGTSLTIQCQVDSQVTMMFWYRQQPGQSLTLIATANQGSEATYESGFVIDKFPISRPNLTFSTLTVSNMSPEDSSIYLCSVYETGTGNYGYTFGSGTRLTVV.

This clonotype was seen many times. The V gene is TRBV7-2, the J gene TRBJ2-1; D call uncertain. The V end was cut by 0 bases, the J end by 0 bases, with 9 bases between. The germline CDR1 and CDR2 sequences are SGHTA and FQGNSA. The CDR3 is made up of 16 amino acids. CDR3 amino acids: CASSLAGRSSYNEQFF. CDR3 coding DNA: TGTGCCAGCAGCTTAGCGGGCAGGAGCTCCTACAATGAGCAGTTCTTC.

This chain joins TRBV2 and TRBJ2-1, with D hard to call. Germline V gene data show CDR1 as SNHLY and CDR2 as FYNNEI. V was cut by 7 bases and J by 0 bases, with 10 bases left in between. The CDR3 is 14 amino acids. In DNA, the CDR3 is TGTGCCAGCACCGAAGCTAGCTCCTACAATGAGCAGTTCTTC. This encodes CASTEASSYNEQFF.

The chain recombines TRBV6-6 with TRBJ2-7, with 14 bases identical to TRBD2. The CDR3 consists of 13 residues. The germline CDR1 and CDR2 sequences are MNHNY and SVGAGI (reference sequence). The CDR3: CGLAGGPGYEQYF. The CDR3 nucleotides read TGTGGACTAGCGGGGGGGCCTGGGTACGAGCAGTACTTC.

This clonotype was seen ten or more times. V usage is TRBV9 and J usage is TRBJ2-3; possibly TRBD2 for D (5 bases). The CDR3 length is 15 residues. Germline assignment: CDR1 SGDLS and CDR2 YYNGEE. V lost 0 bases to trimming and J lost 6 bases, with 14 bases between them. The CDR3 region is CASSVGGRTRDTQYF. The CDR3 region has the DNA TGTGCCAGCAGCGTAGGTGGTAGGACTCGCGATACGCAGTATTTT.

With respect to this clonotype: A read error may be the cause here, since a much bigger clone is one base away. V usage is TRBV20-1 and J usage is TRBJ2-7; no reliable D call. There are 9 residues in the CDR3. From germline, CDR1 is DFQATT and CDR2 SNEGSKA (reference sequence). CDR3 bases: TGCAGTGCAGAATACGAGCGGTACTTC. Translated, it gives CSAEYERYF.

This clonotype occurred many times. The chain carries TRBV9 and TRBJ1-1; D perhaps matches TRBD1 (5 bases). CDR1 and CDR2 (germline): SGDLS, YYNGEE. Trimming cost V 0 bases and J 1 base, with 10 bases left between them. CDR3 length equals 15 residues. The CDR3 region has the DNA TGTGCCAGCAGCGTAGCTGGGGCCCCGAACACTGAAGCTTTCTTT. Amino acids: CASSVAGAPNTEAFF.

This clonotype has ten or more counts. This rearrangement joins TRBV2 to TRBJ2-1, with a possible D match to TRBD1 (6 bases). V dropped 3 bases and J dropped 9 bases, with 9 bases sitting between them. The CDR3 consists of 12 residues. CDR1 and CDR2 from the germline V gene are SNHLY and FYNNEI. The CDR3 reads CASSEVGAEQFF. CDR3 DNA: TGTGCCAGCAGTGAGGTGGGGGCTGAGCAGTTCTTC.

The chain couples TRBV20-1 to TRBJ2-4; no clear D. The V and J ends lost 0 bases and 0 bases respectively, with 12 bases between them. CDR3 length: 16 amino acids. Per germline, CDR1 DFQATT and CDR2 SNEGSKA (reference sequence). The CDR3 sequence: CSARDLPVLAKNIQYF. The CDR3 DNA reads TGCAGTGCTAGAGATCTCCCTGTTTTAGCCAAAAACATTCAGTACTTC.

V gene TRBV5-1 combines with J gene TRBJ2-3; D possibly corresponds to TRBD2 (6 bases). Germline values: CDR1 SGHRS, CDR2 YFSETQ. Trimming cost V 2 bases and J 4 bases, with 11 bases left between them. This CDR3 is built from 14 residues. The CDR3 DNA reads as TGCGCCAGCAGCTTAGACGGGGAGGCAGATACGCAGTATTTT. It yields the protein CASSLDGEADTQYF. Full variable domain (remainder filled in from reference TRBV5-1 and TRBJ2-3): KAGVTQTPRYLIKTRGQQVTLSCSPISGHRSVSWYQQTPGQGLQFLFEYFSETQRNKGNFPGRFSGRQFSNSRSEMNVSTLELGDSALYLCASSLDGEADTQYFGPGTRLTVL.